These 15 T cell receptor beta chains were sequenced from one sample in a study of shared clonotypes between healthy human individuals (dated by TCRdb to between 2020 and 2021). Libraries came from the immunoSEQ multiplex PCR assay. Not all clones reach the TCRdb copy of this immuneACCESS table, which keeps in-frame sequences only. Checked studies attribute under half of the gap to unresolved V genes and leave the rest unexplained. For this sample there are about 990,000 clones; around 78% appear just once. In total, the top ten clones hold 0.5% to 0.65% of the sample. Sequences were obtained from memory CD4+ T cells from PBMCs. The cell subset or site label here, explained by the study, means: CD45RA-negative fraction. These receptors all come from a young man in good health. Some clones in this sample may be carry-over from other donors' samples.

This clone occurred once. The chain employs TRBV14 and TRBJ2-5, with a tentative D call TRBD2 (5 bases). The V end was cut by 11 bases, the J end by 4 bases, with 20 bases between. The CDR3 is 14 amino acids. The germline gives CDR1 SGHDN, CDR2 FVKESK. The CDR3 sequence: CAGRPGGALETQYF. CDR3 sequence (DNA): TGTGCCGGTAGGCCCGGAGGAGCGTTAGAGACCCAGTACTTC.

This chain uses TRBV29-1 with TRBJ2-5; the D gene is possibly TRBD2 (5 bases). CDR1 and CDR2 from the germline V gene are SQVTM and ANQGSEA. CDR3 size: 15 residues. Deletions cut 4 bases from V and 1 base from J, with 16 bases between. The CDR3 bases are TGCAGCGTTGTGAAGGGAGACGTGACCCAAGAGACCCAGTACTTC. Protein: CSVVKGDVTQETQYF.

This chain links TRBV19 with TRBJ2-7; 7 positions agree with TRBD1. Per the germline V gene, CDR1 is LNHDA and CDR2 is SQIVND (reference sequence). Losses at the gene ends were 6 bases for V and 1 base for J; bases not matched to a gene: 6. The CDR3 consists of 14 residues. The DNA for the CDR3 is TGTGCCAGTAGCGCGTTCAGGGGGTCCTACGAGCAGTACTTC. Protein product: CASSAFRGSYEQYF.

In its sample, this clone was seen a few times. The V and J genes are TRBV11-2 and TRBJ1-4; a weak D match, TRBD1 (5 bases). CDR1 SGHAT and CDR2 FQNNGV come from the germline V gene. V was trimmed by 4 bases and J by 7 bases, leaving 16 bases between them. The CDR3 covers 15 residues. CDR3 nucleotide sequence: TGTGCCAGCAGCTCCCAGGGTCCATATTCTGAAAAACTGTTTTTT. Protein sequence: CASSSQGPYSEKLFF.

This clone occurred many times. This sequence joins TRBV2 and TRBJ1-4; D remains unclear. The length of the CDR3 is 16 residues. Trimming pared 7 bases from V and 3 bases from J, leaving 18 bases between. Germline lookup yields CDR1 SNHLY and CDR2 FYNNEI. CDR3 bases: TGTGCCAGCACCCCCCCGAAGGCAGTAGCTAATGAAAAACTGTTTTTT. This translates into CASTPPKAVANEKLFF.

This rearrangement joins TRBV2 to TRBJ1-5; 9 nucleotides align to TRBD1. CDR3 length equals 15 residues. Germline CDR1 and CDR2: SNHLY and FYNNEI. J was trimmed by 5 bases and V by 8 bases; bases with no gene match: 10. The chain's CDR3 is CASGGQGTPDQPQHF. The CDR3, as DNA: TGTGCCAGCGGGGGACAGGGAACCCCGGATCAGCCCCAGCATTTT. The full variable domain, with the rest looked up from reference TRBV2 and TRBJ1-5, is EPEVTQTPSHQVTQMGQEVILRCVPISNHLYFYWYRQILGQKVEFLVSFYNNEISEKSEIFDDQFSVERPDGSNFTLKIRSTKLEDSAMYFCASGGQGTPDQPQHFGDGTRLSIL.

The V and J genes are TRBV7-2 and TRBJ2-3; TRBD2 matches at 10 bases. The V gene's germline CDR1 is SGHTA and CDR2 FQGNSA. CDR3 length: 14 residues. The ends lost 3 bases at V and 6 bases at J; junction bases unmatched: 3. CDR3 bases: TGTGCCAGCAGCTTCTCGACTAGCGGGGATACGCAGTATTTT. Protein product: CASSFSTSGDTQYF.

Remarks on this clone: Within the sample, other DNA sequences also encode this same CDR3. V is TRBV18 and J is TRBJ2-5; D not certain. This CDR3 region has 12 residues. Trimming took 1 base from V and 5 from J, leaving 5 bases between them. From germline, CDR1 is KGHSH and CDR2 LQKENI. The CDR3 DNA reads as TGTGCCAGCTCACCACTCGGGGAGACCCAGTACTTC. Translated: CASSPLGETQYF.

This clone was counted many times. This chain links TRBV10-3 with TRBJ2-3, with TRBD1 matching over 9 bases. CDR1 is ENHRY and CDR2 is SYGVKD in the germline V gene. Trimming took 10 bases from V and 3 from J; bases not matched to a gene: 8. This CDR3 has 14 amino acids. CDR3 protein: CATLGQGRTDTQYF. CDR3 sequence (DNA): TGTGCCACCCTTGGACAGGGGAGGACAGATACGCAGTATTTT.

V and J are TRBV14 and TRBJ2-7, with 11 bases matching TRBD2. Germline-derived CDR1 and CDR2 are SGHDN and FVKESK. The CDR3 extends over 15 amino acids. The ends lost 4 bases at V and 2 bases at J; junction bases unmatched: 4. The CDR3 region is CASSPIAGGPYEQYF. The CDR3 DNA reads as TGTGCCAGCAGCCCGATAGCGGGAGGGCCCTACGAGCAGTACTTC.

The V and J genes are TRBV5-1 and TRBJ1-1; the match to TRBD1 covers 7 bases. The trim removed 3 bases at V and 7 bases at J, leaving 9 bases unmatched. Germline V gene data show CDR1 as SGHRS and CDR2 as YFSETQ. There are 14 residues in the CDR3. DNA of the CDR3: TGCGCCAGCAGCTCCTCGGGACAGACTTTTGAAGCTTTCTTT. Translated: CASSSSGQTFEAFF.

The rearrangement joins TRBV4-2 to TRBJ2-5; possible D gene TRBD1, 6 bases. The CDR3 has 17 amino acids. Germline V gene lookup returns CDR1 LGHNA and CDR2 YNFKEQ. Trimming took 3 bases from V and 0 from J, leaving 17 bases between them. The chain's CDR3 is CASSQGPRGSDQETQYF. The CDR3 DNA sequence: TGTGCCAGCAGCCAGGGGCCGAGGGGGTCAGACCAAGAGACCCAGTACTTC.

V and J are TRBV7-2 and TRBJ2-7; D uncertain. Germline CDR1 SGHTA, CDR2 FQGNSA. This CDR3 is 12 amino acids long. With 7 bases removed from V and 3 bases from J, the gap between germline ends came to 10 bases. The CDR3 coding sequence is TGTGCCAGCAAGAGGCACCACTACGAGCAGTACTTC. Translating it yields CASKRHHYEQYF.

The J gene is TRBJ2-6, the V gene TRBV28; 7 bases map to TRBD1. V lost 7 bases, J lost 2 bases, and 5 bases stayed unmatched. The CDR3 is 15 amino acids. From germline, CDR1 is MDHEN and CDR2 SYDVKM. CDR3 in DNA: TGTGCCAGCAACCTCGACAGGGCTGGGGCCAACGTCCTGACTTTC. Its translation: CASNLDRAGANVLTF.

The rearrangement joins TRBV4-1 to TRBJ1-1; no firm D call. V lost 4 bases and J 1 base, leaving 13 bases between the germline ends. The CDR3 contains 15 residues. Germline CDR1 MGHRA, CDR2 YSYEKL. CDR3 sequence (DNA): TGCGCCAGCAGCCTAAATCCGAGAGGGAACACTGAAGCTTTCTTT. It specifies CASSLNPRGNTEAFF.